What follows are 18 T cell receptor beta chains derived from one specimen sequenced in a study of blood T cell repertoires in COVID-19. TCRdb's table, derived via immunoSEQ multiplex PCR, lists solely in-frame clones and lacks some. The sample comprises 150,000 to 200,000 clones, approximately 88% of which are singletons, and 2.9% rests with the top ten. The sequenced sample was peripheral blood. The receptor source for this set is a woman aged 55-69 years with acute or convalescent COVID-19.

This CDR3 is CALRTISNYGYTF. CDR3 sequence (DNA): TGTGCCTTAAGGACAATTTCTAACTATGGCTACACCTTC. The chain recombines TRBV7-5 with TRBJ1-2; no check of the table's D call, TRBD1, against the DNA was made. TRBV7-5 is reported as a pseudogene. This CDR3 contains 13 residues.

The table lists this clone with a count of one. V gene TRBV7-4 combines with J gene TRBJ2-7; 8 positions agree with TRBD1. Per the germline V gene, CDR1 is SGHVT and CDR2 is SQSDAQ. V trimming: 5 bases; J trimming: 5 bases; junction bases outside the gene matches: 8. CDR3 length equals 14 residues. CDR3 nucleotide sequence: TGTGCCAGCAGCCCGGTGGACAGGGCCAACGAGCAGTACTTC. Protein sequence: CASSPVDRANEQYF.

The chain is built from TRBV27 and TRBJ2-1; a weak D match, TRBD1 (6 bases). Germline CDR1 is MNHEY and CDR2 is SMNVEV (reference sequence). This CDR3 region has 15 residues. Trimming removed 5 bases from V and 8 bases from J, with 19 bases in between. The CDR3 here is CASSAPRLQGHEQFF. As DNA, the CDR3 is TGTGCCAGCAGTGCCCCCCGTTTACAGGGTCATGAGCAGTTCTTC.

This rearrangement joins TRBV18 to TRBJ1-1; 8 bases line up with TRBD1. The CDR3 sequence is 14 residues long. V gave up 5 bases and J gave up 3 bases; unmatched junction bases: 5. Germline V gene data show CDR1 as KGHSH and CDR2 as LQKENI. The CDR3: CASSSLDRDTEAFF. The CDR3 region has the DNA TGTGCCAGCTCAAGCCTGGACAGGGACACTGAAGCTTTCTTT.

The chain recombines TRBV28 with TRBJ2-7; D is unresolved. Germline assignment: CDR1 MDHEN and CDR2 SYDVKM. Trimming removed 3 bases at V and 4 bases at J, with 4 bases between. CDR3 length: 11 amino acids. This CDR3 is CASSLQYEQYF. CDR3 nucleotide sequence: TGTGCCAGCAGTTTGCAGTACGAGCAGTACTTC.

Only one count was recorded for this clone. The chain links TRBV6-4 to TRBJ2-6, with TRBD1 matching 8 bases. Looked up from germline, CDR1 is MRHNA and CDR2 is SNTAGT. This CDR3 spans 18 amino acids. V lost 3 bases and J lost 0; bases outside the gene matches: 7. CDR3 nucleotide sequence: TGTGCCAGCAGTGAACACCACAGGGGGTTCTCTGGGGCCAACGTCCTGACTTTC. Translation gives CASSEHHRGFSGANVLTF.

V gene TRBV19 combines with J gene TRBJ1-6, with D possibly TRBD1 on 6 matching bases. The V gene lost 5 bases and the J gene lost 1 base, with 21 bases spanning the gap. Germline values: CDR1 LNHDA, CDR2 SQIVND (reference sequence). The CDR3 spans 19 residues. The CDR3 spells CASSPMGGQAQSYNSPLHF. The DNA of the CDR3 is TGTGCCAGTAGTCCTATGGGGGGGCAGGCCCAGTCCTATAATTCACCCCTCCACTTT. The whole variable domain, remainder taken from reference TRBV19 and TRBJ1-6, is DGGITQSPKYLFRKEGQNVTLSCEQNLNHDAMYWYRQDPGQGLRLIYYSQIVNDFQKGDIAEGYSVSREKKESFPLTVTSAQKNPTAFYLCASSPMGGQAQSYNSPLHFGNGTRLTVT.

The rearrangement links TRBV9 to TRBJ1-1; 12 positions match TRBD1. Germline V gives CDR1 SGDLS, CDR2 YYNGEE. The CDR3 runs to 15 residues. V dropped 2 bases and J dropped 9; count of bases not matched to a gene: 8. The CDR3 spells CASSVGTGGNDKAFF. The CDR3 DNA follows: TGTGCCAGCAGCGTTGGGACAGGGGGCAACGATAAAGCTTTCTTT.

The chain has TRBV19 and TRBJ2-7; TRBD1 aligns across 11 bases. After removal of 6 bases from V and 3 bases from J, the junction contained 1 base not matched to a gene. This CDR3 is 13 amino acids long. Per the germline V gene, CDR1 is LNHDA and CDR2 is SQIVND (reference sequence). As DNA, the CDR3 is TGTGCCAGTAGCGGGACAGGGGGCTACGAGCAGTACTTC. As protein: CASSGTGGYEQYF.

The rearrangement links TRBV15 to TRBJ2-2; 7 bases map to TRBD1. The CDR3 spans 14 residues. The germline V gene has CDR1 LNHNV and CDR2 YYDKDF (reference sequence). V dropped 9 bases and J dropped 3; count of bases not matched to a gene: 7. The CDR3 loop is CATKGDSYTGELFF. For the CDR3, the DNA is TGTGCCACAAAAGGGGACAGCTACACCGGGGAGCTGTTTTTT.

The rearrangement links TRBV19 to TRBJ1-1, with D unclear. This CDR3 comprises 16 residues. Per the germline V gene, CDR1 is LNHDA and CDR2 is SQIVND (reference sequence). Trimming took off 0 bases at V and 1 base at J, with 12 bases between the two ends. CDR3 DNA: TGTGCCAGTAGTATAGAGAGGGTGGGAAGGAACACTGAAGCTTTCTTT. Protein: CASSIERVGRNTEAFF. The full variable domain, completed using reference TRBV19 and TRBJ1-1, is DGGITQSPKYLFRKEGQNVTLSCEQNLNHDAMYWYRQDPGQGLRLIYYSQIVNDFQKGDIAEGYSVSREKKESFPLTVTSAQKNPTAFYLCASSIERVGRNTEAFFGQGTRLTVV.

This clone occurred once. The chain is built from TRBV3-1 (or the pseudogene TRBV3-2) and TRBJ2-2, with TRBD1 identical over 9 bases. J lost 4 bases, V lost 1 base, and 4 bases had no gene match. Per the germline V gene, CDR1 is LGHDT and CDR2 is YNNKEL (reference sequence). There are 16 residues in the CDR3. The CDR3, as DNA: TGTGCCAGCAGCCAAGGGACAGGGGCGAGCACCGGGGAGCTGTTTTTT. It specifies CASSQGTGASTGELFF.

V usage is TRBV6-2 or TRBV6-3 and J usage is TRBJ1-6; maybe TRBD1 (5 bases). The CDR3 sequence is 15 residues long. V gave up 2 bases and J gave up 9 bases, with 14 bases separating them. CDR1 and CDR2 from the germline V gene are MNHEY and SVGEGT. The CDR3 protein is CASSYGAGNISPLHF. Here the CDR3 DNA reads TGTGCCAGCAGTTACGGGGCAGGGAACATTTCACCCCTCCACTTT.

The gene calls are TRBV5-1 and TRBJ2-3, with 11 bases identical to TRBD2. Germline CDR1 and CDR2: SGHRS and YFSETQ. The CDR3 is made up of 16 amino acids. V dropped 0 bases and J dropped 2; count of bases not matched to a gene: 2. DNA for the CDR3: TGCGCCAGCAGCTTGGGGACTAGCGGGTTCACAGATACGCAGTATTTT. Its protein product is CASSLGTSGFTDTQYF.

This clone was found once. The chain joins TRBV7-2 to TRBJ1-4, with 9 bases identical to TRBD1. Trimming cost V 6 bases and J 7 bases; bases outside gene matches: 9. Germline-derived CDR1 and CDR2 are SGHTA and FQGNSA. CDR3 length: 15 residues. For the CDR3, the DNA is TGTGCCAGCAGATCGACAGGGGGATGGGGTGAAAAACTGTTTTTT. Translating it yields CASRSTGGWGEKLFF. Together with reference TRBV7-2 and TRBJ1-4, the CDR3 gives the full variable domain: GAGVSQSPSNKVTEKGKDVELRCDPISGHTALYWYRQSLGQGLEFLIYFQGNSAPDKSGLPSDRFSAERTGGSVSTLTIQRTQQEDSAVYLCASRSTGGWGEKLFFGSGTQLSVL.

V is TRBV25-1 and J is TRBJ2-3; 12 bases line up with TRBD2. Germline CDR1 MGHDK, CDR2 SYGVNS. There are 17 residues in the CDR3. The ends lost 7 bases at V and 5 bases at J; junction bases unmatched: 13. CDR3 sequence: CASTSRRTSGVVDTQYF. In DNA form, the CDR3 reads TGTGCCAGCACCTCAAGAAGGACTAGCGGGGTGGTAGATACGCAGTATTTT.

CDR3: CASKADRGSYNEQFF. As DNA, the CDR3 is TGTGCCAGCAAGGCGGACAGGGGTTCCTACAATGAGCAGTTCTTC. The chain has TRBV7-2 and TRBJ2-1; TRBD1 matches 9 bases. V lost 7 bases to trimming and J lost 1 base; unmatched junction nucleotides: 5. CDR1 is SGHTA, CDR2 FQGNSA, per germline. CDR3 length: 15 amino acids. The whole variable domain, filled in from reference TRBV7-2 and TRBJ2-1, reads GAGVSQSPSNKVTEKGKDVELRCDPISGHTALYWYRQSLGQGLEFLIYFQGNSAPDKSGLPSDRFSAERTGGSVSTLTIQRTQQEDSAVYLCASKADRGSYNEQFFGPGTRLTVL.

This chain connects TRBV20-1 to TRBJ2-7, with D unresolved. The CDR3 is 11 residues long. Per the germline V gene, CDR1 is DFQATT and CDR2 is SNEGSKA (reference sequence). Trimming pared 3 bases from V and 6 bases from J, leaving 9 bases between. The CDR3 region is CSASWAGEQYF. The CDR3 DNA is TGCAGTGCTAGTTGGGCAGGCGAGCAGTACTTC.